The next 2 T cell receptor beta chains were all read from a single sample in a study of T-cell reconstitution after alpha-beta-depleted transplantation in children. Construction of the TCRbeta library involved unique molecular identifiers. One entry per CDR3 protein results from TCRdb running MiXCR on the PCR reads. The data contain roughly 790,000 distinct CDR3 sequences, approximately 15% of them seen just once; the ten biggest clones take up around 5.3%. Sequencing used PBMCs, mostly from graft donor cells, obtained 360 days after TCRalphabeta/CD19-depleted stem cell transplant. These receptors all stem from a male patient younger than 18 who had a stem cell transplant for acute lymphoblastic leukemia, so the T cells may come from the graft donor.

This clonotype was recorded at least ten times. The CDR3 is CASSRGGLAGNNEQFF. The CDR3 DNA is TGTGCCAGCAGCCGAGGGGGACTAGCGGGAAACAATGAGCAGTTCTTC. The chain joins TRBV6-5 to TRBJ2-1; 13 bases match TRBD2. CDR3 length: 16 residues. CDR1 is MNHEY and CDR2 is SVGAGI in the germline V gene. The V gene end was trimmed by 6 bases and the J gene end by 5 bases; junction bases not matched to a gene: 7.

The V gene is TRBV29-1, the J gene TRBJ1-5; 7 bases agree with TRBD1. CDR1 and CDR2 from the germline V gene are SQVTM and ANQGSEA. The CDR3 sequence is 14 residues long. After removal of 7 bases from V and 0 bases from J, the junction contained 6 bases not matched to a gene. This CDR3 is CSALGQDSNQPQHF. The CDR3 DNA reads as TGCAGCGCCCTTGGACAGGATAGCAATCAGCCCCAGCATTTT.